This is a list of T cell receptor beta chains from one sample in a study of T cell repertoires in cytomegalovirus infection. TCRdb independently ran MiXCR on the reads; one entry per CDR3 protein. The sample lists approximately 350,000 distinct CDR3 sequences, about 34% occurring once. These receptors' targets are unknown. This sample comprised cultured PBMCs, obtained from culture after CMV antigen stimulation. Receptors were obtained from a human donor in good health (CMV status not recorded). Some clones in this sample may be carry-over from other donors' samples. The CDR3 runs from the conserved cysteine through the conserved F or W. The D gene is left open where the match is weak. Clone size is not always given. Where it is, it says once, few, many or a class for expanded clones.

TGTGCCAGCATTTCCTTCCCTAGCGGGAGTTCAGGCACAGATACGCAGTATTTT,CASISFPSGSSGTDTQYF,TRBV11-2,TRBD2,many,TRBJ2-3
TGTGCCAGCAGCTTAAGCGGATCCCCGAACACCGGGGAGCTGTTTTTT,CASSLSGSPNTGELFF,TRBV7-2,-,-,TRBJ2-2
TGTGCCAGCAGCTTACTCGCGGATCACTCCTACAATGAGCAGTTCTTC,CASSLLADHSYNEQFF,TRBV7-2,-,few,TRBJ2-1
TGTGCCAGCAGCCTTGGGGCTAGCGCTCACTACGAGCAGTACTTC,CASSLGASAHYEQYF,TRBV3-1,-,-,TRBJ2-7
TGTGCCAGCAGTTACTCGATAGTTAGTCCTGGGAGTGAGCAGTTCTTC,CASSYSIVSPGSEQFF,TRBV6-5,-,-,TRBJ2-1
TGCAGTGCTAGACGGAGGGGACAGCCTTACAATGAGCAGTTCTTC,CSARRRGQPYNEQFF,TRBV20-1,-,-,TRBJ2-1
TGTGCCAGCAGCGTTCAGAACACTGAAGCTTTCTTT,CASSVQNTEAFF,TRBV7-9,-,-,TRBJ1-1
TGCAGCGTTGGACACTTCTCCTACAATGAGCAGTTCTTC,CSVGHFSYNEQFF,TRBV29-1,-,-,TRBJ2-1
TGTGCCAGCATGGCTACTTTAGGGACAGGGCCCTACAATGAGCAGTTCTTC,CASMATLGTGPYNEQFF,TRBV11-3,TRBD1,-,TRBJ2-1
TGTGCCAGCAGCCCCGCCCTAGCGGGAGGTGCAGATACGCAGTATTTT,CASSPALAGGADTQYF,TRBV7-2,TRBD2,-,TRBJ2-3
TGCAGCGTTGAACAGGAGCTCGGTCAGCCCCAGCATTTT,CSVEQELGQPQHF,TRBV29-1,-,-,TRBJ1-5
TGTGCCAGCGGACGACAGGGAAACTATGGCTACACCTTC,CASGRQGNYGYTF,TRBV7-9,TRBD1,few,TRBJ1-2
TGTGCCAGCAGCTTAGAGGGGAACCTACCCCTCCACTTT,CASSLEGNLPLHF,TRBV7-2,-,-,TRBJ1-6
TGTGCCAGCAGATCCATGGGGCCCTACAATGAGCAGTTCTTC,CASRSMGPYNEQFF,TRBV7-2,-,few,TRBJ2-1
TGTGCCAGCAGCGACTGGACAGGGGGCGGACTCTTAGGCGGCTACAATGAGCAGTTCTTC,CASSDWTGGGLLGGYNEQFF,TRBV11-1,TRBD1,few,TRBJ2-1
TGTGCCAGCAGTTCACCCGGGGGGGTCTCCCACAATGAGCAGTTCTTC,CASSSPGGVSHNEQFF,TRBV28,TRBD2,-,TRBJ2-1
TGTGCCAGCAGCGCCGGGGCGGGAGGGGTATACGAGCAGTACTTC,CASSAGAGGVYEQYF,TRBV7-2,TRBD2,few,TRBJ2-7
TGTGCCAGCAGCAGGGACAGGGCGAATCAAGAGACCCAGTACTTC,CASSRDRANQETQYF,TRBV13,TRBD1,few,TRBJ2-5
TGTGCCAGCAGCCTCCGGACTAGCGGGAGGTACAATGAGCAGTTCTTC,CASSLRTSGRYNEQFF,TRBV12-3/TRBV12-4,TRBD2,few,TRBJ2-1
TGTGCCAGCAGCTTAGCGGCAGATTACAATGAGCAGTTCTTC,CASSLAADYNEQFF,TRBV7-2,-,few,TRBJ2-1
TGTGCCAGCAGCCCGACTGAGGCGGGATGGGATGAGACCCAGTACTTC,CASSPTEAGWDETQYF,TRBV6-5,-,once,TRBJ2-5
TGTGCCAGCAGCCCCTGGGCCAACTCTGGAAACACCATATATTTT,CASSPWANSGNTIYF,TRBV7-2,-,-,TRBJ1-3
TGTGCCAGCAGTCCTATAGACGGAGAGACCCAGTACTTC,CASSPIDGETQYF,TRBV27,-,-,TRBJ2-5
TGTGCCAGCAGATCGACAGGGCATGAAAAACTGTTTTTT,CASRSTGHEKLFF,TRBV28,TRBD1,-,TRBJ1-4
TGTGCCAGCAGCCCGGTCGTACAAGAGACCCAGTACTTC,CASSPVVQETQYF,TRBV7-6,-,-,TRBJ2-5
TGTGCCAGTAGTAACGGGAGGTCCCTTAATGAAAAACTGTTTTTT,CASSNGRSLNEKLFF,TRBV19,-,-,TRBJ1-4
TGCGCCAGCAGTCACGACATCTCTGGGGCCAACGTCCTGACTTTC,CASSHDISGANVLTF,TRBV5-1,-,-,TRBJ2-6